The 27 T cell receptor beta chains listed next were all sequenced from one sample in a study of blood T cell repertoires in COVID-19. The assay was immunoSEQ multiplex PCR, and TCRdb's table has in-frame clones only and misses some. The table shows about 190,000 clones, with 88% occurring only once. Sequencing input: peripheral blood. The receptor source for this set is a human donor in a cohort sampled during active COVID-19.

The J gene is TRBJ2-7, the V gene TRBV11-2, with 14 positions matching TRBD2. The CDR3 sequence is 15 residues long. After removal of 5 bases from V and 4 bases from J, the junction contained 4 bases not matched to a gene. Germline V gene lookup returns CDR1 SGHAT and CDR2 FQNNGV. This chain's CDR3 is CASSEGTSGGYEQYF. CDR3 nucleotides: TGTGCCAGCAGCGAGGGGACTAGCGGGGGTTACGAGCAGTACTTC.

The chain has TRBV18 and TRBJ1-1, with TRBD1 matching over 12 bases. Germline V gene data show CDR1 as KGHSH and CDR2 as LQKENI. After removal of 2 bases from V and 4 bases from J, the junction contained 5 bases not matched to a gene. The CDR3 length is 16 residues. The CDR3 nucleotides are TGTGCCAGCTCACCAAAGGGACAGGGGGCGTCCACTGAAGCTTTCTTT. It specifies CASSPKGQGASTEAFF.

The genes are TRBV9 and TRBJ2-1, with TRBD2 identical over 11 bases. With V trimmed by 3 bases and J by 4 bases, 3 bases remained unmatched. Germline lookup yields CDR1 SGDLS and CDR2 YYNGEE. The CDR3 loop spans 15 amino acids. The CDR3 protein is CASSELAGAYNEQFF. CDR3 DNA: TGTGCCAGCAGCGAACTAGCGGGAGCGTACAATGAGCAGTTCTTC.

This clone was detected once. The V and J genes are TRBV18 and TRBJ2-1; D is unclear. Germline V lookup: CDR1 KGHSH, CDR2 LQKENI. Trimming stripped 0 bases from V and 5 bases from J, with 8 bases between. The length of the CDR3 is 14 residues. The CDR3, as DNA: TGTGCCAGCTCACCACCGTTACCAGACAATGAGCAGTTCTTC. Its translation: CASSPPLPDNEQFF.

This chain links TRBV11-2 with TRBJ2-7; D is possibly TRBD1 (6 bases). The V end was cut by 5 bases, the J end by 6 bases, with 14 bases between. From germline, CDR1 is SGHAT and CDR2 FQNNGV. The CDR3 is 13 residues long. The CDR3: CASSRQESIEQYF. The CDR3, as DNA: TGTGCCAGCAGCAGACAGGAATCCATCGAGCAGTACTTC. Full variable domain (missing parts from reference TRBV11-2 and TRBJ2-7): EAGVAQSPRYKIIEKRQSVAFWCNPISGHATLYWYQQILGQGPKLLIQFQNNGVVDDSQLPKDRFSAERLKGVDSTLKIQPAKLEDSAVYLCASSRQESIEQYFGPGTRLTVT.

The rearrangement links TRBV7-9 to TRBJ1-4; D is unresolved. Trimming shortened V by 5 bases and J by 4 bases, and 11 bases separated the two germline ends. The CDR3 spans 14 residues. Germline lookup yields CDR1 SEHNR and CDR2 FQNEAQ (reference sequence). Written as DNA, the CDR3 is TGTGCCAGCAGCACACACTACCTTAATGAAAAACTGTTTTTT. It encodes CASSTHYLNEKLFF.

The chain recombines TRBV27 with TRBJ2-1, with D tentatively TRBD1 (6 bases). Germline V gene data show CDR1 as MNHEY and CDR2 as SMNVEV (reference sequence). This CDR3 has 15 amino acids. V was pared by 4 bases and J by 9 bases, with 19 bases between. The CDR3 nucleotides are TGTGCCAGCAGTTCTACCGGGACATGGTCTGGTGAGCAGTTCTTC. Translating gives CASSSTGTWSGEQFF.

The chain combines TRBV5-1 with TRBJ2-7; possible D gene TRBD1, 6 bases. V lost 0 bases and J lost 5, with 15 bases in between. Per germline, CDR1 SGHRS and CDR2 YFSETQ. This CDR3 contains 15 residues. The CDR3 bases are TGCGCCAGCAGCTTGGAGGGGGAGTGGTACAACGAGCAGTACTTC. Encoded protein: CASSLEGEWYNEQYF. Supplemented by reference TRBV5-1 and TRBJ2-7, the full variable domain reads KAGVTQTPRYLIKTRGQQVTLSCSPISGHRSVSWYQQTPGQGLQFLFEYFSETQRNKGNFPGRFSGRQFSNSRSEMNVSTLELGDSALYLCASSLEGEWYNEQYFGPGTRLTVT.

This chain joins TRBV29-1 and TRBJ1-1, with D tentatively TRBD1 (5 bases). Looked up from germline, CDR1 is SQVTM and CDR2 is ANQGSEA. Trimming cost V 4 bases and J 6 bases, with 15 bases left between them. There are 13 residues in the CDR3. CDR3 residues: CSVVGPRHSEAFF. CDR3 nucleotide sequence: TGCAGCGTTGTGGGGCCACGGCACTCTGAAGCTTTCTTT.

The chain joins TRBV6-1 to TRBJ1-6, with D tentatively TRBD1 (5 bases). Germline values: CDR1 MNHNS, CDR2 SASEGT. This CDR3 has 16 residues. V shed 3 bases and J shed 1 base, with 10 bases lying between them. The CDR3 region is CASSDAGWSYNSPLHF. The CDR3 DNA reads TGTGCCAGCAGTGATGCAGGGTGGTCCTATAATTCACCCCTCCACTTT.

DNA of the CDR3: TGTGCCAGCAGTTTGCGCCCCGGGGAGCTGTTTTTT. Translating it yields CASSLRPGELFF. The chain uses TRBV27 and TRBJ2-2; no clear D. Germline assignment: CDR1 MNHEY and CDR2 SMNVEV (reference sequence). V was cut by 3 bases and J by 6 bases, with 5 bases left in between. This CDR3 is built from 12 residues.

The CDR3 reads CASSLEGTSVYNEQFF. CDR3 nucleotide sequence: TGTGCCAGCAGCTTAGAAGGGACTAGCGTATACAATGAGCAGTTCTTC. This chain uses TRBV7-2 with TRBJ2-1; 10 bases map to TRBD2. The CDR3 runs to 16 residues. J lost 4 bases, V lost 1 base, and 4 bases had no gene match. Germline V gives CDR1 SGHTA, CDR2 FQGNSA.

The chain has TRBV5-4 and TRBJ2-3; the match to TRBD2 covers 11 bases. Trimming cost V 0 bases and J 7 bases; bases outside gene matches: 10. This CDR3 comprises 17 residues. Germline loops: CDR1 SGHNT, CDR2 YYREEE (reference sequence). CDR3 loop: CASSLAASGRIGNTQYF. CDR3 DNA: TGTGCCAGCAGCTTGGCTGCTAGCGGGAGGATAGGGAATACGCAGTATTTT.

The genes are TRBV6-2 or TRBV6-3 and TRBJ2-3, with D possibly TRBD2 on 6 matching bases. CDR1 MNHEY and CDR2 SVGEGT come from the germline V gene. This CDR3 is built from 15 residues. The V gene lost 5 bases and the J gene lost 5 bases, with 17 bases spanning the gap. The CDR3: CASSGGLLVGDTQYF. The CDR3 DNA reads TGTGCCAGCAGTGGGGGACTGCTGGTTGGAGATACGCAGTATTTT.

The CDR3 nucleotides are TGCGCCAGCAGCTCTGCTAGCTCGTTCGACACCGGGGAGCTGTTTTTT. It codes for CASSSASSFDTGELFF. This rearrangement joins TRBV5-1 to TRBJ2-2; D might be TRBD2 (5 bases). The length of the CDR3 is 16 residues. V was cut by 3 bases and J by 3 bases, with 15 bases left in between. Looked up from germline, CDR1 is SGHRS and CDR2 is YFSETQ.

This clone came up once. The gene calls are TRBV6-2 or TRBV6-3 and TRBJ2-5, with TRBD2 matching over 12 bases. V shed 5 bases, J shed 5 bases, and the junction held 9 bases outside the gene matches. CDR3 length: 16 residues. CDR1 and CDR2 from the germline V gene are MNHEY and SVGEGT. For the CDR3, the DNA is TGTGCCAGCAGTCCCGCTAGCGGGGGGGCCTGGGAGACCCAGTACTTC. This codes for CASSPASGGAWETQYF.

The chain recombines TRBV9 with TRBJ2-7, with a possible D match to TRBD1 (6 bases). V was shortened by 4 bases and J by 3 bases, with 14 bases between the two germline ends. CDR3 length: 14 residues. Germline V lookup: CDR1 SGDLS, CDR2 YYNGEE. The CDR3 DNA sequence: TGTGCCAGCAGCCACAGACAGGCCGGCTACGAGCAGTACTTC. Translated, it gives CASSHRQAGYEQYF.

The genes are TRBV4-3 and TRBJ1-1; TRBD1 matches 8 bases. The junction had 17 bases not matched to a gene; V was cut back by 0 bases and J by 5 bases. The CDR3 covers 19 residues. CDR1 is LGHNA and CDR2 is YSLEER in the germline V gene. CDR3 nucleotide sequence: TGCGCCAGCAGCCAAGAAGTGGGCCAGGGGGCGGCGATGAGAACTGAAGCTTTCTTT. This codes for CASSQEVGQGAAMRTEAFF.

The J gene is TRBJ1-6, the V gene TRBV7-8; possible D gene TRBD1, 6 bases. The germline gives CDR1 SGHVS, CDR2 FQNEAQ. CDR3 length equals 16 residues. V was shortened by 0 bases and J by 6 bases, with 12 bases between the two germline ends. Written as DNA, the CDR3 is TGTGCCAGCAGCTTAGCCGTCAGGGGAGTTAATTCACCCCTCCACTTT. Its protein is CASSLAVRGVNSPLHF.

V usage is TRBV28 and J usage is TRBJ1-2; D might be TRBD1 (5 bases). CDR1 MDHEN and CDR2 SYDVKM come from the germline V gene. This CDR3 spans 15 amino acids. Trimming took off 3 bases at V and 1 base at J, with 12 bases between the two ends. The CDR3 loop is CASSLGGAGNYGYTF. Written as DNA, the CDR3 is TGTGCCAGCAGTTTGGGAGGGGCGGGTAACTATGGCTACACCTTC.

A single count supports this clone. DNA of the CDR3: TGCGCCAGCAGTCATCTGGGACTAGCGGACACCTACGAGCAGTACTTC. Encoded protein: CASSHLGLADTYEQYF. The J gene is TRBJ2-7, the V gene TRBV23-1; 11 bases fit TRBD2. TRBV23-1 is given ORF status, its function remaining uncertain. The V and J ends lost 3 bases and 2 bases, in that order; junction bases with no gene match: 6. The CDR3 contains 16 residues.

The gene calls are TRBV9 and TRBJ1-4; D uncertain. V shed 5 bases and J shed 8 bases, with 16 bases lying between them. CDR1 is SGDLS and CDR2 is YYNGEE in the germline V gene. The CDR3 totals 14 residues. CDR3 in DNA: TGTGCCAGCAGTTCCGAGGGAGGGAACGAAAAACTGTTTTTT. Translating gives CASSSEGGNEKLFF.

The chain has TRBV11-2 and TRBJ2-3; 12 positions agree with TRBD2. This CDR3 has 18 residues. Germline V CDR1 and CDR2: SGHAT, FQNNGV. V lost 3 bases to trimming and J lost 4 bases; unmatched junction nucleotides: 11. The CDR3 protein is CASSLTSGSDYNPDTQYF. CDR3 coding DNA: TGTGCCAGCAGCTTGACTAGCGGGAGTGACTATAACCCAGATACGCAGTATTTT.

The chain uses TRBV18 and TRBJ2-7; 10 bases fit TRBD2. The CDR3 is 15 residues long. CDR1 and CDR2 from the germline V gene are KGHSH and LQKENI. With V trimmed by 2 bases and J by 7 bases, 8 bases remained unmatched. The CDR3 sequence is CASSPASGGSGEQYF. The CDR3 region has the DNA TGTGCCAGCTCACCAGCTAGCGGGGGCTCCGGTGAGCAGTACTTC.

The chain employs TRBV10-2 and TRBJ2-2; 7 bases align to TRBD1. Germline values: CDR1 WSHSY, CDR2 SAAADI. The V gene end was trimmed by 4 bases and the J gene end by 6 bases; junction bases not matched to a gene: 2. CDR3 length: 13 residues. CDR3 sequence reads: CASSGQGPGELFF. In DNA, the CDR3 is TGCGCCAGCAGTGGACAGGGTCCCGGGGAGCTGTTTTTT.

This chain joins TRBV7-2 and TRBJ1-6, with TRBD1 identical over 7 bases. After removal of 1 base from V and 5 bases from J, the junction contained 2 bases not matched to a gene. CDR1 and CDR2 (germline): SGHTA, FQGNSA. The CDR3 loop spans 15 amino acids. DNA for the CDR3: TGTGCCAGCAGCTTAGTAGGGACAGATAATTCACCCCTCCACTTT. Protein sequence: CASSLVGTDNSPLHF.

This clone has more than one count but fewer than ten. The chain combines TRBV27 with TRBJ2-7, with TRBD1 matching over 9 bases. CDR3 size: 15 residues. Germline values: CDR1 MNHEY, CDR2 SMNVEV (reference sequence). The junction had 10 bases not matched to a gene; V was cut back by 6 bases and J by 4 bases. CDR3 coding DNA: TGTGCCAGCAGCCTCAAGTGGGACAGGGCATACGAGCAGTACTTC. Its protein product is CASSLKWDRAYEQYF.